Sequencing of this T cell receptor (beta chain) was carried out in a study of blood T cell repertoires in COVID-19. Study overall: From the United States, Italy and Spain came samples of acute and convalescent COVID-19.

J gave up 6 bases and V 5 bases, and 4 bases lay outside the gene matches. The CDR3 totals 14 residues. Germline CDR1 LGHDT, CDR2 YNNKEL (reference sequence). This clone appeared a single time. Assay used: immunoSEQ multiplex PCR; TCRdb lists only in-frame clones, some missing. The profile shows a few hundred thousand clones, around nine tenths of them singletons. V usage is TRBV3-1 (or the pseudogene TRBV3-2) and J usage is TRBJ2-3; 11 nucleotides match TRBD2. The source is a woman aged 30 to 39 with COVID-19, enrolled during active disease. Material: peripheral blood. CDR3 in DNA: TGTGCCAGCAGCGGGACTAGCGGCCCGGATACGCAGTATTTT. It is translated as CASSGTSGPDTQYF.